A single sample is the source of the 2 T cell receptor beta chains below, sequenced in a study of T cells after posttransplantation cyclophosphamide. Repertoires were generated with immunoSEQ multiplex PCR, while TCRdb's copy carries only in-frame clones and drops some. The sample contains about 52,000 clones, 90% to 95% of which appear only once. The sequencing input was PBMCs. The source of these receptors is a woman under 40 in good health and a related stem cell transplant donor.

This chain joins TRBV5-1 and TRBJ1-1, with 7 bases fitting TRBD1. The J segment lost 1 base and the V segment lost 4 bases, leaving 7 bases of the junction unmatched. CDR3 size: 15 residues. CDR1 and CDR2 (germline): SGHRS, YFSETQ. This chain's CDR3 is CASSRLGQSNTEAFF. The CDR3 nucleotides are TGCGCCAGCAGCAGACTGGGACAGTCGAACACTGAAGCTTTCTTT. The variable domain in full, completed from reference TRBV5-1 and TRBJ1-1, reads KAGVTQTPRYLIKTRGQQVTLSCSPISGHRSVSWYQQTPGQGLQFLFEYFSETQRNKGNFPGRFSGRQFSNSRSEMNVSTLELGDSALYLCASSRLGQSNTEAFFGQGTRLTVV.

CDR3 sequence reads: CASSHFDRENTEAFF. The CDR3 coding sequence is TGCGCCAGCAGCCACTTCGACAGGGAAAACACTGAAGCTTTCTTT. The V call is TRBV4-1, the J call TRBJ1-1; TRBD1 agrees at 7 bases. The CDR3 runs to 15 residues. The ends lost 3 bases at V and 2 bases at J; junction bases unmatched: 6. Germline-derived CDR1 and CDR2 are MGHRA and YSYEKL.